Ten or more counts support the clone carrying this T cell receptor (beta chain). Its antigen is not known. This record belongs to a study of response to subunit inactivated influenza vaccine. Via MiXCR, TCRdb re-called the RT-PCR reads, giving one row per CDR3 protein. The sample lists fewer than 600,000 distinct CDR3 sequences; approximately 7.2% were seen once. Regarding the study as a whole: T cells newly recruited by each seasonal influenza vaccination are few, the authors suggested.

The sample was PBMCs from blood, taken 23 to 25 months after vaccination. This receptor was obtained from a man between 45 and 75 years old who received an inactivated influenza vaccine.

The CDR3 region is CASSKNPGKETQYF. CDR3 DNA: TGTGCCAGCAGCAAAAATCCGGGCAAAGAGACCCAGTACTTC. This chain connects TRBV21-1 to TRBJ2-5; the table gives TRBD1 as D, unverified against the DNA. TRBV21-1 is reported as a pseudogene. The CDR3 extends over 14 amino acids.